This passage covers 13 T cell receptor beta chains from one sample sequenced in a study of blood T cell repertoires in COVID-19. The protocol was immunoSEQ multiplex PCR, while the TCRdb copy is restricted to in-frame clones and leaves out a portion. Found here are about 110,000 clones, around 81% of them singletons; the top ten hold about 4.5%. The sample comprised peripheral blood. The receptors were gathered from a human donor in a cohort sampled during active or convalescent COVID-19.

The chain combines TRBV10-1 with TRBJ1-1; TRBD1 is a possible D gene (5 bases). Trimming removed 4 bases from V and 1 base from J, with 10 bases in between. The CDR3 has 14 amino acids. Germline CDR1 reads WNHNN; CDR2 reads SYGVQD (reference sequence). In DNA form, the CDR3 reads TGCGCCAGCAGTGCCGGGGGAACGAACACTGAAGCTTTCTTT. Its translation: CASSAGGTNTEAFF.

The rearrangement uses TRBV24-1 and TRBJ2-3, with 8 positions matching TRBD1. The CDR3 has 13 residues. Germline V gene sequence: CDR1 KGHDR, CDR2 SFDVKD. The trim removed 6 bases at V and 5 bases at J, leaving 3 bases unmatched. As DNA, the CDR3 is TGTGCCACCAGTCGACAGGGGTTAGATACGCAGTATTTT. Encoded protein: CATSRQGLDTQYF.

This clone was counted at least ten times. The chain employs TRBV6-1 and TRBJ2-2; 7 bases are shared with TRBD1. Germline CDR1 and CDR2: MNHNS and SASEGT. V trimming: 4 bases; J trimming: 3 bases; junction bases outside the gene matches: 11. This CDR3 contains 17 residues. In nucleotides, the CDR3 is TGTGCCAGCAGTGCCCGACAGGGAATCCTGGACACCGGGGAGCTGTTTTTT. Its protein product is CASSARQGILDTGELFF.

CDR3 nucleotide sequence: TGTGCCAGCAGCCGTGCAGCGGGGGGGCCGCAGGGGGAGACCCAGTACTTC. Its protein product is CASSRAAGGPQGETQYF. The V and J genes are TRBV3-1 (or the pseudogene TRBV3-2) and TRBJ2-5; TRBD2 matches 10 bases. The CDR3 spans 17 residues. Germline V gene data show CDR1 as LGHDT and CDR2 as YNNKEL (reference sequence). With 4 bases clipped from V and 5 bases from J, the junction kept 13 bases outside the gene matches.

The chain couples TRBV20-1 to TRBJ2-7; 11 nucleotides agree with TRBD2. V lost 3 bases, J lost 4 bases, and 11 bases stayed unmatched. The germline CDR1 and CDR2 sequences are DFQATT and SNEGSKA (reference sequence). The CDR3 has 16 residues. CDR3 amino acids: CSASNTSGSWVYEQYF. CDR3 DNA sequence: TGCAGTGCTAGTAATACTAGCGGGAGTTGGGTATACGAGCAGTACTTC.

The CDR3 DNA follows: TGTGCCAGTAGTATAGATGCGACAGGGAGCAATCAGCCCCAGCATTTT. It encodes CASSIDATGSNQPQHF. The V gene is TRBV19, the J gene TRBJ1-5; 7 positions agree with TRBD1. Germline CDR1 LNHDA, CDR2 SQIVND (reference sequence). The CDR3 is 16 amino acids. Germline trimming cut 0 bases from V and 1 base from J; bases unmatched to any gene: 3.

V is TRBV28 and J is TRBJ2-5; D remains unclear. Deletions cut 6 bases from V and 9 bases from J, with 20 bases between. The CDR3 totals 14 residues. Germline CDR1 reads MDHEN; CDR2 reads SYDVKM. The CDR3 here is CASRQFKDLGSQYF. The CDR3 DNA follows: TGTGCCAGCAGACAATTTAAGGATCTAGGATCCCAGTACTTC.

J is TRBJ1-2 and V is TRBV7-8, with 9 bases fitting TRBD1. Germline values: CDR1 SGHVS, CDR2 FQNEAQ. The CDR3 contains 13 residues. With 4 bases clipped from V and 3 bases from J, the junction kept 0 bases outside the gene matches. DNA for the CDR3: TGTGCCAGCAGCTGGGACAGGGACTATGGCTACACCTTC. Residues: CASSWDRDYGYTF.

This chain uses TRBV30 with TRBJ1-2; TRBD1 matches at 7 bases. From germline, CDR1 is GTSNPN and CDR2 SVGIG (reference sequence). This CDR3 region has 15 residues. Losses at the gene ends were 3 bases for V and 2 bases for J; bases not matched to a gene: 9. Here the CDR3 DNA reads TGTGCCTGGAGAAGTTCTAGGACAGGAAACTATGGCTACACCTTC. Its translation: CAWRSSRTGNYGYTF.

The CDR3 nucleotides are TGTGCCAGCAGCCTGAGGGGACTAGCTAGAAACGAGCAGTACTTC. Protein: CASSLRGLARNEQYF. The rearrangement joins TRBV28 to TRBJ2-7; TRBD2 agrees at 9 bases. V lost 6 bases and J lost 5; bases outside the gene matches: 11. Germline assignment: CDR1 MDHEN and CDR2 SYDVKM. The length of the CDR3 is 15 residues. Using reference TRBV28 and TRBJ2-7 for the parts outside the CDR3, the full variable domain is DVKVTQSSRYLVKRTGEKVFLECVQDMDHENMFWYRQDPGLGLRLIYFSYDVKMKEKGDIPEGYSVSREKKERFSLILESASTNQTSMYLCASSLRGLARNEQYFGPGTRLTVT.

V usage is TRBV2 and J usage is TRBJ2-3; the D gene is possibly TRBD2 (6 bases). Trimming removed 4 bases at V and 5 bases at J, with 16 bases between. The CDR3 is 15 amino acids. Germline V gene sequence: CDR1 SNHLY, CDR2 FYNNEI. The CDR3 loop reads CASSGRAYWGDTQYF. In DNA, the CDR3 is TGTGCCAGCAGTGGGAGGGCCTACTGGGGAGATACGCAGTATTTT.

This chain connects TRBV6-5 to TRBJ1-3, with D possibly TRBD1 on 6 matching bases. Trimming shortened V by 2 bases and J by 3 bases, and 14 bases separated the two germline ends. The germline V gene has CDR1 MNHEY and CDR2 SVGAGI. The CDR3 extends over 16 amino acids. CDR3 DNA: TGTGCCAGCAGTTACGGGTACAGGGCGGTTGGAAACACCATATATTTT. Translation gives CASSYGYRAVGNTIYF.

This clone was counted a single time. The chain couples TRBV30 to TRBJ1-6; D may be TRBD1 (6 bases). V lost 2 bases and J 7 bases, leaving 12 bases between the germline ends. The CDR3 is made up of 14 amino acids. CDR1 is GTSNPN and CDR2 is SVGIG in the germline V gene (reference sequence). The CDR3 sequence: CAWSTDRLNSPLHF. DNA for the CDR3: TGTGCCTGGAGTACCGACAGGTTGAATTCACCCCTCCACTTT.